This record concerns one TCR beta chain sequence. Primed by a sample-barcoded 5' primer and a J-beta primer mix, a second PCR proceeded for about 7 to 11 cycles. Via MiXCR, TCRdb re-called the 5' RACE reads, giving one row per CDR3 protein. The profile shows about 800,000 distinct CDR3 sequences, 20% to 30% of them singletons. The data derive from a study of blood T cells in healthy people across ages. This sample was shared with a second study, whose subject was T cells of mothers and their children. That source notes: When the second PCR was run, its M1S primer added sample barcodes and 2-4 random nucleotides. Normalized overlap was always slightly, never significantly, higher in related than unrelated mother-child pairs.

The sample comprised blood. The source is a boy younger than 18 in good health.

The CDR3 loop reads CASSPSGRNYEQYF. CDR3 nucleotides: TGTGCCAGCAGCCCTTCTGGCAGGAACTACGAGCAGTACTTC. This rearrangement joins TRBV7-9 to TRBJ2-7; D remains ambiguous. V was shortened by 5 bases and J by 3 bases, with 14 bases between the two germline ends. The CDR3 extends over 14 amino acids. Looked up from germline, CDR1 is SEHNR and CDR2 is FQNEAQ (reference sequence).